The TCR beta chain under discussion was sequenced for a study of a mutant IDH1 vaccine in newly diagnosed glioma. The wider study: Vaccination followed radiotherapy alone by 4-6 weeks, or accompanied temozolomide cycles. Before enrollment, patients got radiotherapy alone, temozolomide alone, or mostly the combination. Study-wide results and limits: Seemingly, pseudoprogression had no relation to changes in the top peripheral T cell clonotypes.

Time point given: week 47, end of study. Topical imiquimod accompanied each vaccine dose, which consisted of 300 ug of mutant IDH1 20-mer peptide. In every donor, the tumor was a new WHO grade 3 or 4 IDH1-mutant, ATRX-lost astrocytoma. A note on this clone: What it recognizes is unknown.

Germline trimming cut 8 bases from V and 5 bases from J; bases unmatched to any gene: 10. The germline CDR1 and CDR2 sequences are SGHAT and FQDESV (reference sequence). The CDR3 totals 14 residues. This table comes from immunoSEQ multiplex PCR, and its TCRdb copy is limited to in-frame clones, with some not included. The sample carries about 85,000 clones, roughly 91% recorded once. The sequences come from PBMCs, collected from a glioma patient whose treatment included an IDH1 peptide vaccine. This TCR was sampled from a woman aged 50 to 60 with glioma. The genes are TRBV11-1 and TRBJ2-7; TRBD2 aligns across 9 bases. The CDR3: CASVQAGGSHEQYF. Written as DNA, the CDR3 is TGTGCCAGCGTCCAGGCGGGAGGGTCCCACGAGCAGTACTTC.